The rows below give T cell receptor beta chains drawn from one sample of a study of CD8+ T cells in alopecia areata. Profiled with immunoSEQ multiplex PCR; TCRdb holds only in-frame clones, not every one. The sample yields 200,000 to 250,000 clones, 64% seen once. The sequencing used CD4+ T cells sorted from blood, collected at week 4, from a patient treated with tofacitinib. All receptors derive from a human donor with alopecia areata. CDR3s include the opening cysteine and the closing phenylalanine or tryptophan. The D gene is left open where the match is weak. The size entry is marked missing in some rows and otherwise reads once, few, many or a size class.

>TRBV30|TRBJ2-1|.|.
TGTGCCTGGAGAGGCTACAATGAGCAGTTCTTC
CAWRGYNEQFF
>TRBV25-1|TRBJ2-7|.|.
TGTGCCAGCAGTGAGTCGGGTACGGCGTACTTC
CASSESGTAYF
>TRBV2|TRBJ2-7|.|.
TGTGCCAGCAGTGTGGCTGCCTACGAGCAGTACTTC
CASSVAAYEQYF
>TRBV29-1|TRBJ2-5|few|.
TGCAGCGTTGAAGAACAGATTGGGGAGACCCAGTACTTC
CSVEEQIGETQYF
>TRBV23-1|TRBJ2-3|.|TRBD2
TGCGCCAGCAGTCATCGGGTAGCGGGGGGGCCAAGAGATACGCAGTATTTT
CASSHRVAGGPRDTQYF
>TRBV29-1|TRBJ1-1|.|.
TGCAGCGTATCAGGGGATGGGGCTTTCTTT
CSVSGDGAFF
>TRBV9|TRBJ2-4|.|TRBD2
TGTGCCAGCAGCTCGCGACTAGCGGGGGGTGGAGCTGCCAAAAACATTCAGTACTTC
CASSSRLAGGGAAKNIQYF
>TRBV2|TRBJ2-1|.|.
TGTGCCAGCAGTGAAAACCATGAGCAGTTCTTC
CASSENHEQFF
>TRBV10-3|TRBJ2-7|few|TRBD1
TGTGCCATCAGTGAAACCCGGGACAGCTACGAGCAGTACTTC
CAISETRDSYEQYF
>TRBV5-1|TRBJ1-1|.|TRBD1
TGCGCCAGGATTGGCGGACAGGGCGGGATGGACACTGAAGCTTTCTTT
CARIGGQGGMDTEAFF
>TRBV18|TRBJ1-1|.|.
TGTGCCAGCTCACCCGGGACACTGAACACTGAAGCTTTCTTT
CASSPGTLNTEAFF
>TRBV7-6|TRBJ2-5|.|TRBD2
TGTGCCAGCACCCTCGAGGCGGGGGGACAAGAGACCCAGTACTTC
CASTLEAGGQETQYF
>TRBV5-1|TRBJ2-5|.|TRBD1
TGCGCCAGCAGCTTCCAGGGGGCAGAGACCCAGTACTTC
CASSFQGAETQYF
>TRBV28|TRBJ1-2|.|.
TGTGCCAGCAGTTTAATGGGGGACCGCGGGGGCTACACCTTC
CASSLMGDRGGYTF
>TRBV29-1|TRBJ1-2|few|.
TGCAGCGTTGACGGACAATTCGAAGGCTACACCTTC
CSVDGQFEGYTF
>TRBV2|TRBJ1-5|few|.
TGTGCCAGCAGTGATAGCAATCAGCCCCAGCATTTT
CASSDSNQPQHF
>TRBV30|TRBJ1-6|.|.
TGTGCCTGGAGTGGGGCTGCGCGGTCACCCCTCCACTTT
CAWSGAARSPLHF
>TRBV30|TRBJ1-5|once|TRBD1
TGTGCCTGGAGTGGGGGGGACAGTGGGAATCAGCCCCAGCATTTT
CAWSGGDSGNQPQHF
>TRBV19|TRBJ1-1|.|TRBD1
TGTGCCAGTACCCTCGGACAGGGAGGCACTGAAGCTTTCTTT
CASTLGQGGTEAFF
>TRBV6-5|TRBJ2-1|.|.
TGTGCCAGCAGTTACTCGGTGCCCCTGGTGCAGTTCTTC
CASSYSVPLVQFF
>TRBV2|TRBJ2-1|few|TRBD2
TGTGCCAGCAGCGGACTAGCCTTTGAGCAGTTCTTC
CASSGLAFEQFF
>TRBV29-1|TRBJ2-7|.|TRBD2
TGCAGCGTCGGGACTAGCGGACACTACGAGCAGTACTTC
CSVGTSGHYEQYF
>TRBV29-1|TRBJ1-5|.|.
TGCAGCGTCAAGACAGGATCGGGCAATCAGCCCCAGCATTTT
CSVKTGSGNQPQHF
>TRBV18|TRBJ2-2|.|.
TGTGCCAGCTCACCTGCCGGGACAAGGAAGGCCGGGGAGCTGTTTTTT
CASSPAGTRKAGELFF
>TRBV30|TRBJ1-5|.|.
TGTGCCTGGAGTGTACGGGGGTCTGGCAATCAGCCCCAGCATTTT
CAWSVRGSGNQPQHF
>TRBV25-1|TRBJ1-1|.|.
TGTGCCAGCAACGCGGGGGGCACTGTGTTGACTGAAGCTTTCTTT
CASNAGGTVLTEAFF
>TRBV29-1|TRBJ2-7|once|TRBD1
TGCAGCGTAGCAGGGGGCAGGGCGGGCTACGAGCAGTACTTC
CSVAGGRAGYEQYF
>TRBV2|TRBJ2-3|.|TRBD1
TGTGCCAGCACTCTCGGACAGGGTCCAGATACGCAGTATTTT
CASTLGQGPDTQYF
>TRBV11-3|TRBJ1-2|.|.
TGTGCCAGCAGCTTAGGTTCCGGTACGGGCTACACCTTC
CASSLGSGTGYTF
>TRBV4-2|TRBJ2-3|.|TRBD2
TGTGCCAGCAGCCAAGGTCTAGCGGGGGGGAGCACAGATACGCAGTATTTT
CASSQGLAGGSTDTQYF
>TRBV6-5|TRBJ1-1|once|.
TGTGCCAGCAGTGCCGCGTCCAGCCGATCCACTGAAGCTTTCTTT
CASSAASSRSTEAFF
>TRBV5-6|TRBJ2-5|.|.
TGTGCCAGCAGCTTGGGCGGACTGGAGACCCAGTACTTC
CASSLGGLETQYF
>TRBV5-1|TRBJ2-7|.|.
TGCGCCAGCAGCTTGGGGGTTGGGAGCCGGACCGAGCAGTACTTC
CASSLGVGSRTEQYF
>TRBV5-1|TRBJ1-1|.|.
TGCGCCAGCAGCTTTGCAGGGCGGACTGAAGCTTTCTTT
CASSFAGRTEAFF
>TRBV6-1|TRBJ2-3|.|.
TGTGCCAGCAGTGGGCCACTAGGAGATACGCAGTATTTT
CASSGPLGDTQYF
>TRBV7-6|TRBJ1-4|few|.
TGTGCCAGCAGCTTATACTCCTCCGAAAAACTGTTTTTT
CASSLYSSEKLFF
>TRBV29-1|TRBJ1-5|.|.
TGCAGCGTTGAAGGTCAGCCCCAGCATTTT
CSVEGQPQHF
>TRBV7-2|TRBJ1-5|.|.
TGTGCCAGCAGCTTAGTTGAGGGTGGCAATCAGCCCCAGCATTTT
CASSLVEGGNQPQHF
>TRBV11-2|TRBJ2-1|.|.
TGTGCCAGCAGCTTAGGGAGAGTGAGTGAGCAGTTCTTC
CASSLGRVSEQFF
>TRBV29-1|TRBJ1-2|.|.
TGCAGCGTTGCAGACAGCATCTATGGCTACACCTTC
CSVADSIYGYTF
>TRBV30|TRBJ2-3|.|TRBD2
TGTGCCTGGAGTGTAGGCGGGGGAGTAGATACGCAGTATTTT
CAWSVGGGVDTQYF
>TRBV2|TRBJ1-1|many|.
TGTGCCAGCAGTGAAGAAGTTTACACTGAAGCTTTCTTT
CASSEEVYTEAFF
>TRBV9|TRBJ1-1|.|.
TGTGCCAGCAGCGTAGTTTTGGGCACTGAAGCTTTCTTT
CASSVVLGTEAFF
>TRBV30|TRBJ1-5|.|.
TGTGCCTGGAGTGGAGGGTTGTTCGGTAGCAATCAGCCCCAGCATTTT
CAWSGGLFGSNQPQHF
>TRBV6-5|TRBJ2-5|.|.
TGTGCCAGCAGGAAGACAGGTGGAGAGACCCAGTACTTC
CASRKTGGETQYF